The 2 T cell receptor beta chains reported below all come from one sample, sequenced in a study of T cells in Graves' hyperthyroidism and ophthalmopathy. Amplified TCR beta CDR3 regions derived from RNA transcripts. TCR CDR3 regions were first amplified by RT-PCR with HTBI primers. TCRdb analysed the multiplex PCR reads with MiXCR anew, one entry per CDR3 protein. The table records roughly 580,000 distinct CDR3 sequences, 14% of them present only once. The sequenced material came from blood. These receptors all stem from a woman in her twenties or thirties with Graves' hyperthyroidism that later progressed to Graves' ophthalmopathy.

The rearrangement joins TRBV19 to TRBJ1-1; a possible D gene is TRBD1 (5 bases). Germline CDR1 and CDR2: LNHDA and SQIVND (reference sequence). Between the trimmed V and J ends, which lost 5 bases and 0 bases, there was a span of 13 bases. CDR3 length: 15 amino acids. CDR3 protein: CASSSPPGVNTEAFF. The CDR3 nucleotides read TGTGCCAGTAGTTCTCCCCCGGGGGTGAACACTGAAGCTTTCTTT.

This clonotype was recorded at least ten times. This chain joins TRBV27 and TRBJ1-1; TRBD1 is a possible D gene (5 bases). The CDR3 covers 16 residues. Germline V gene sequence: CDR1 MNHEY, CDR2 SMNVEV (reference sequence). Trimming pared 8 bases from V and 3 bases from J, leaving 22 bases between. The CDR3 coding sequence is TGTGCCAGCGGCGGGCTAGGGACCTCCGGGGACACTGAAGCTTTCTTT. Translation: CASGGLGTSGDTEAFF.